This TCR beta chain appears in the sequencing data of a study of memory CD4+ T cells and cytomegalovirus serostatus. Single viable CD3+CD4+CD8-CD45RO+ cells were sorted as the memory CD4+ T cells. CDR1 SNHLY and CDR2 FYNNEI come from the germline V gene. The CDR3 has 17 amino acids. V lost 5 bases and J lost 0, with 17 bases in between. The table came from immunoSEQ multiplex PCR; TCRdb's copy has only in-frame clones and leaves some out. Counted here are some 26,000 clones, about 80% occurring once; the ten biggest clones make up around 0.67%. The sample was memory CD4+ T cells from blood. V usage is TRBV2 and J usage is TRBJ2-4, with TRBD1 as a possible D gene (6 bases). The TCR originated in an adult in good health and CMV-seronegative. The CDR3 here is CASSQPGQRLAKNIQYF. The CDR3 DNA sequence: TGTGCCAGCAGTCAACCCGGACAGCGCCTAGCCAAAAACATTCAGTACTTC.